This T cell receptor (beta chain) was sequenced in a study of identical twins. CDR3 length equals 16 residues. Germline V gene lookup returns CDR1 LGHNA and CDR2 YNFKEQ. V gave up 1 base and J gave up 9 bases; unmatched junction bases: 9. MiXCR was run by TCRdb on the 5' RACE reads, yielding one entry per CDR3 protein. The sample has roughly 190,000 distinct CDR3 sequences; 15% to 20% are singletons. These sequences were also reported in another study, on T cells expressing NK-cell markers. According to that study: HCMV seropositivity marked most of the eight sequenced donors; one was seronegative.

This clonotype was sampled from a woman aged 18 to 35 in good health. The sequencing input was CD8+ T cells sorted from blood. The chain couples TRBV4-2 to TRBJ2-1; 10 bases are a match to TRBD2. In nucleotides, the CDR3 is TGTGCCAGCAGCCAAGCCGGGACTAGCGTGGTTGTTGAGCAGTTCTTC. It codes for CASSQAGTSVVVEQFF.